Listed below are T cell receptor beta chains from one sample, sequenced in a study of cytomegalovirus exposure and HLA in healthy donors. Measured with immunoSEQ multiplex PCR; TCRdb has only the in-frame clones, and not every one. This sample carries about 170,000 clones, roughly 85% of them seen once, and the ten largest clones take around 0.96%. Sequencing was performed on PBMCs. The receptors stem from a woman aged 45-60 years in good health and CMV-seropositive. CDR3s include the opening cysteine and the closing phenylalanine or tryptophan. Fields, in order: clone size, CDR3 length, V gene, D gene, J gene, CDR3 DNA, CDR3 protein. A D gene is named only where the DNA matches it firmly. Clone size is given for some rows only: seen once, a few or many times, or a class if the clone is expanded.

-	17	TRBV11-2	TRBD2	TRBJ2-1	TGTGCCAGCAGCCCCGGTCGCGGGAGTCAGGGATACAATGAGCAGTTCTTC	CASSPGRGSQGYNEQFF
-	16	TRBV7-2	-	TRBJ2-1	TGTGCCAGCAGCTTATCTCACGCTAGCACCTACAATGAGCAGTTCTTC	CASSLSHASTYNEQFF
-	14	TRBV6-1	TRBD1	TRBJ2-7	TGTGCCAGCAATCCCACAGGGGGCGGCGACGAGCAGTACTTC	CASNPTGGGDEQYF
-	15	TRBV9	TRBD2	TRBJ2-3	TGTGCCAGCCGGACTAGCGGGAGTGCGACAGATACGCAGTATTTT	CASRTSGSATDTQYF
-	14	TRBV10-3	-	TRBJ1-4	TGTGCCATCAGATTGGCGGCAACTAATGAAAAACTGTTTTTT	CAIRLAATNEKLFF
-	13	TRBV10-3	TRBD1	TRBJ1-5	TGTGCCATCACAGGGGGCGCGGATCAGCCCCAGCATTTT	CAITGGADQPQHF
-	16	TRBV2	TRBD1	TRBJ2-1	TGTGCCAGCATTACCGGGACAGGGGGTATATACAATGAGCAGTTCTTC	CASITGTGGIYNEQFF
-	15	TRBV19	-	TRBJ1-3	TGTGCCAGTAGTACTTTACATGGTTCTGGAAACACCATATATTTT	CASSTLHGSGNTIYF
-	13	TRBV28	TRBD2	TRBJ2-3	TGTGCCAGCGTGGCGGGGGAATACAACACGCAGTATTTT	CASVAGEYNTQYF
few	15	TRBV19	-	TRBJ1-5	TGTGCCAGTAGTATCGGTCCCCTCCTTAATCAGCCCCAGCATTTT	CASSIGPLLNQPQHF
-	13	TRBV29-1	TRBD1	TRBJ1-2	TGCAGCGTCAGGGGGGAACTGGAGTATGGCTACACCTTC	CSVRGELEYGYTF
-	14	TRBV7-9	TRBD2	TRBJ2-5	TGTGCCAGCAGCTCTAGCGGGATCCTGGAGACCCAGTACTTC	CASSSSGILETQYF
-	13	TRBV11-2	-	TRBJ2-1	TGTGCCAGCAGCTTAGGGGCCCTAGCAGTGCAGTTCTTC	CASSLGALAVQFF
-	12	TRBV28	TRBD1	TRBJ1-2	TGTGCCACCGGACAGGGGGCTATCGGCTACACCTTC	CATGQGAIGYTF
few	12	TRBV28	-	TRBJ1-2	TGTGCCAGCAGTTTATCCCTATCCGGCTACACCTTC	CASSLSLSGYTF
-	11	TRBV6-5	-	TRBJ2-7	TGTGCCAGTTTGTATGGGGGGGAGCAGTACTTC	CASLYGGEQYF